Listed below are T cell receptor beta chains from one sample, sequenced in a study of immune cell composition in non-small cell lung cancer. Sequencing used immunoSEQ multiplex PCR; TCRdb keeps in-frame clones, though not all of them. The sample lists fewer than 20,000 clones; 77% were seen once. The same data also went into a second study, on CD4 T cells in lung cancer.

Input material: non-adjacent lung tissue. Source of these receptors: a human donor with non-small cell lung cancer. The CDR3 runs from the conserved cysteine through the conserved F or W. The order of the fields is clone size, J gene, D gene, V gene, CDR3 protein, CDR3 DNA. A D gene is named only where the DNA matches it firmly. Size values are once, few and many counts, or a class for expanded clones, and some rows have none.

-	TRBJ1-3	-	TRBV28	CASSFPTAGAASGNTIYF	TGTGCCAGCAGTTTCCCCACGGCAGGGGCTGCCTCTGGAAACACCATATATTTT
-	TRBJ1-2	-	TRBV11-3	CASSLGLGYTF	TGTGCCAGCAGCCTGGGTCTTGGCTACACCTTC
-	TRBJ1-6	-	TRBV5-1	CASSAATASGNSPLHF	TGCGCCAGCAGCGCCGCGACTGCGTCTGGAAATTCACCCCTCCACTTT
-	TRBJ2-7	TRBD2	TRBV6-6	CASSPGTSVYEQYF	TGTGCCAGCAGTCCCGGGACTAGCGTCTACGAGCAGTACTTC
-	TRBJ1-2	TRBD1	TRBV19	CASSVGTGGGYTF	TGTGCCAGCAGCGTCGGGACAGGCGGTGGCTACACCTTC
-	TRBJ2-7	TRBD2	TRBV7-9	CASSLSLAGVDEQYF	TGTGCCAGCAGCTTAAGTCTAGCGGGGGTGGATGAGCAGTACTTC
-	TRBJ2-1	-	TRBV7-8	CASSQSWLSSYNEQFF	TGTGCCAGCAGTCAAAGTTGGCTTAGCTCCTACAATGAGCAGTTCTTC
-	TRBJ1-2	TRBD1	TRBV5-1	CASSLAQGSYYGYTF	TGCGCCAGCAGCTTGGCACAGGGGAGCTACTATGGCTACACCTTC
-	TRBJ2-1	-	TRBV7-8	CASSFRFREDEQFF	TGTGCCAGCAGCTTCCGGTTTCGGGAAGATGAGCAGTTCTTC
-	TRBJ2-1	-	TRBV20-1	CSALWYNEQFF	TGCAGTGCTCTCTGGTACAATGAGCAGTTCTTC
-	TRBJ1-4	TRBD1	TRBV4-2	CASSQDRGQGAEKLFF	TGTGCCAGCAGCCAAGATAGAGGACAGGGGGCGGAAAAACTGTTTTTT
-	TRBJ2-5	-	TRBV29-1	CSVRGQETQYF	TGCAGCGTCAGAGGGCAAGAGACCCAGTACTTC
-	TRBJ2-6	-	TRBV7-9	CASSLGSGFSGANVLTF	TGTGCCAGCAGCTTAGGGTCGGGATTCTCTGGGGCCAACGTCCTGACTTTC
few	TRBJ1-2	TRBD1	TRBV6-5	CASENRGRDYGYTF	TGTGCCAGCGAAAACAGGGGGCGAGACTATGGCTACACCTTC
-	TRBJ2-7	-	TRBV4-3	CASSQVLHSSYEQYF	TGCGCCAGCAGCCAAGTCCTTCATAGTTCCTACGAGCAGTACTTC
-	TRBJ2-7	-	TRBV6-1	CASSPGPTSYEQYF	TGTGCCAGCAGCCCGGGACCCACCTCCTACGAGCAGTACTTC
-	TRBJ1-3	-	TRBV21-1	CASSKEKVGQQIYF	TGTGCCAGCAGCAAGGAAAAAGTAGGACAGCAAATATATTTT
-	TRBJ2-1	TRBD2	TRBV5-1	CASSSSSGGANEQFF	TGCGCCAGCAGCTCTTCTAGCGGGGGGGCCAATGAGCAGTTCTTC
-	TRBJ1-2	-	TRBV7-9	CASSLANREGNGYTF	TGTGCCAGCAGCTTAGCGAACAGGGAAGGAAACGGCTACACCTTC
-	TRBJ2-7	-	TRBV19	CASSILPRPGARDEQYF	TGTGCCAGTAGTATACTTCCCCGCCCGGGGGCGCGGGACGAGCAGTACTTC
-	TRBJ2-5	-	TRBV7-2	CASSFRGTQYF	TGTGCCAGCAGCTTCAGGGGGACCCAGTACTTC
-	TRBJ2-4	-	TRBV7-2	CASSTGFIAKNIQYF	TGTGCCAGCAGCACAGGGTTTATAGCCAAAAACATTCAGTACTTC
large	TRBJ2-7	-	TRBV7-9	CASSHSGAGFREQYF	TGTGCCAGCAGCCATTCCGGGGCAGGCTTTCGGGAGCAGTACTTC
-	TRBJ2-7	TRBD2	TRBV30	CAIASGRARHEQYF	TGTGCCATTGCTAGCGGGCGGGCCCGCCACGAGCAGTACTTC
-	TRBJ2-1	TRBD2	TRBV7-3	CASSQSGGRYNEQFF	TGTGCCAGCAGCCAGAGCGGGGGGCGCTACAATGAGCAGTTCTTC
few	TRBJ1-6	-	TRBV6-6	CASSSPENSPLHF	TGTGCCAGCAGTTCCCCGGAAAATTCACCCCTCCACTTT
-	TRBJ2-1	TRBD2	TRBV14	CASSPKREGPYNEQFF	TGTGCCAGCAGCCCCAAGCGGGAGGGCCCCTACAATGAGCAGTTCTTC
-	TRBJ2-2	-	TRBV5-1	CASSSLGLGTGELFF	TGCGCCAGCAGCTCCCTAGGGCTGGGCACCGGGGAGCTGTTTTTT
few	TRBJ1-5	-	TRBV10-3	CAISRDGTNQPQHF	TGTGCCATCAGCCGGGACGGAACCAATCAGCCCCAGCATTTT
-	TRBJ1-5	-	TRBV27	CASSPVGGPPQHF	TGTGCCAGCAGCCCCGTCGGGGGCCCGCCCCAGCATTTT
-	TRBJ1-5	TRBD1	TRBV11-2	CASSSGQPGNQPQHF	TGTGCCAGCAGTTCGGGACAGCCTGGCAATCAGCCCCAGCATTTT
-	TRBJ2-7	TRBD2	TRBV6-5	CASSYKASGGASEQYF	TGTGCCAGCAGTTATAAGGCTAGCGGGGGGGCGAGTGAGCAGTACTTC
-	TRBJ2-5	-	TRBV9	CASSEGVGTQYF	TGTGCCAGCAGCGAGGGGGTCGGGACCCAGTACTTC
-	TRBJ1-6	-	TRBV6-6	CASSLPPSPLHF	TGTGCCAGCAGTCTTCCCCCTTCACCCCTCCACTTT
-	TRBJ2-3	-	TRBV7-2	CASSLAYTDTQYF	TGTGCCAGCAGCTTAGCCTACACAGATACGCAGTATTTT
few	TRBJ1-5	-	TRBV6-1	CAISGTAGAQPQHF	TGTGCCATCAGTGGGACGGCTGGTGCTCAGCCCCAGCATTTT
-	TRBJ2-1	-	TRBV9	CASSPWGYNEQFF	TGTGCCAGCAGCCCTTGGGGGTACAATGAGCAGTTCTTC
once	TRBJ2-1	TRBD2	TRBV29-1	CSVEAGEHYNEQFF	TGCAGCGTCGAAGCGGGAGAGCACTACAATGAGCAGTTCTTC
-	TRBJ1-5	-	TRBV19	CASSPRLMGSNQPQHF	TGTGCCAGTAGTCCCCGCCTGATGGGGTCCAATCAGCCCCAGCATTTT
few	TRBJ1-5	-	TRBV5-8	CASSKTEGGNQPQHF	TGTGCCAGCAGCAAAACAGAGGGTGGCAATCAGCCCCAGCATTTT
-	TRBJ2-1	TRBD2	TRBV10-3	CAISELAGGLEQFF	TGTGCCATCAGTGAACTAGCGGGGGGGCTGGAGCAGTTCTTC
few	TRBJ2-1	-	TRBV11-3	CASSRRDSEQFF	TGTGCCAGCAGTCGCAGAGACAGTGAGCAGTTCTTC
-	TRBJ2-2	-	TRBV7-6	CASSLGATGELFF	TGTGCCAGCAGCTTGGGGGCCACCGGGGAGCTGTTTTTT
-	TRBJ2-3	-	TRBV11-3	CASSLESGTDTQYF	TGTGCCAGCAGCTTAGAGAGTGGCACAGATACGCAGTATTTT
-	TRBJ1-1	-	TRBV9	CASSNTLNTEAFF	TGTGCCAGCAGCAACACACTGAACACTGAAGCTTTCTTT
-	TRBJ1-5	TRBD1	TRBV2	CASRTDRGNQPQHF	TGTGCCAGCAGGACAGACAGGGGCAATCAGCCCCAGCATTTT
-	TRBJ2-5	TRBD2	TRBV5-6	CASSLILAAKETQYF	TGTGCCAGCAGCTTAATACTAGCGGCGAAAGAGACCCAGTACTTC
few	TRBJ1-2	-	TRBV6-5	CASSNREGNYGYTF	TGTGCCAGCAGTAACCGGGAAGGGAACTATGGCTACACCTTC
few	TRBJ1-6	TRBD1	TRBV18	CASSPTGDYNSPLHF	TGTGCCAGCTCACCGACAGGGGATTATAATTCACCCCTCCACTTT
-	TRBJ2-7	TRBD1	TRBV18	CASSPFDRASEQYF	TGTGCCAGCTCACCTTTCGACAGGGCCTCCGAGCAGTACTTC
-	TRBJ1-6	TRBD1	TRBV7-8	CATLPVGQESYNSPLHF	TGTGCCACCCTGCCGGTGGGACAGGAATCTTATAATTCACCCCTCCACTTT
-	TRBJ2-3	-	TRBV5-1	CASSLSQDTQYF	TGCGCCAGCAGCTTGAGTCAGGATACGCAGTATTTT
-	TRBJ2-3	-	TRBV2	CASSRGGADTQYF	TGTGCCAGCAGTCGGGGAGGAGCGGATACGCAGTATTTT
-	TRBJ2-1	TRBD2	TRBV9	CASSPSVGRGGLYNEQFF	TGTGCCAGCAGCCCAAGCGTCGGGCGGGGGGGTCTTTACAATGAGCAGTTCTTC